These T cell receptor beta chains were read from a single sample in a study of cytomegalovirus exposure and HLA in healthy donors. The data were produced by immunoSEQ multiplex PCR, yet TCRdb's version contains in-frame clones alone and is incomplete. The table shows roughly 34,000 clones, with nearly 70% occurring only once. Specimen: PBMCs. The source of these receptors is a man aged 25 to 40 in good health and CMV-seronegative. The conserved cysteine and the conserved F or W are not part of the CDR3 here.

ARNSGYGANVLT,TRBJ2-6,TRBV2
ANSPKNHSGNTIY,TRBJ1-3,TRBV27
ASSEGAFSGNTIY,TRBJ1-3,TRBV6-1
ASSLKQVDEQY,TRBJ2-7,TRBV7-2
ASRKELASYEQY,TRBJ2-7,TRBV2
ASSLLSGAIYEQY,TRBJ2-7,TRBV4-3
ASSATGQETQY,TRBJ2-5,TRBV10-2
ASSREYVGELF,TRBJ2-2,TRBV7-2
ASRLPMGPLH,TRBJ1-6,TRBV5-4
ASRLQGDYGYT,TRBJ1-2,TRBV28
ASSYYSQGAEQF,TRBJ2-1,TRBV5-1
ASSRLAGGQLEQF,TRBJ2-1,TRBV7-2
ASTSRLWEQY,TRBJ2-7,TRBV6-5
ASSKRPALYNEQF,TRBJ2-1,TRBV28
ASSQGRGSTSNQPQH,TRBJ1-5,TRBV4-1
ASSPGTLNEQF,TRBJ2-1,TRBV18
AISPGGSEQY,TRBJ2-7,TRBV10-3
ASSLQGDEQY,TRBJ2-7,TRBV5-1
ASSYSRDTEAF,TRBJ1-1,TRBV6-5
ASSSLGQGYEQY,TRBJ2-7,TRBV5-1
ASRGGGSYEQY,TRBJ2-7,TRBV2
ASSYPGQEQY,TRBJ2-7,TRBV6-5
ASSASGSFDEQF,TRBJ2-1,TRBV6-4
ATSRGDSGNTIY,TRBJ1-3,TRBV15
ASSSFDTQY,TRBJ2-3,TRBV6-5
ASQTDPGLDYEQY,TRBJ2-7,TRBV5-4
ASSESPGQETQY,TRBJ2-5,TRBV2
ASTWRGTLTYEQY,TRBJ2-7,TRBV11-2
ASSEYQGQGGSEAF,TRBJ1-1,TRBV25-1
ASGTAGTPTNQPQH,TRBJ1-5,TRBV2
ASRESGTAIGEQY,TRBJ2-7,TRBV10-1
ASSERQLNEKLF,TRBJ1-4,TRBV25-1
ASSLGGTSGGHYEQY,TRBJ2-7,TRBV11-2
ASSDSARSREPQH,TRBJ1-5,TRBV6-1
ASSRQGNTEAF,TRBJ1-1,TRBV11-2
ASSPLWRADYEQY,TRBJ2-7,TRBV4-1
SVEGTVNYGYT,TRBJ1-2,TRBV29-1
ASSQTGCEQY,TRBJ2-7,TRBV7-4
ASSRASSYEQY,TRBJ2-7,TRBV4-2
ASSPGTSGLDEQF,TRBJ2-1,TRBV9
ASSPRGPVRGTQY,TRBJ2-5,TRBV21-1